These 31 T cell receptor beta chains were all obtained from the same sample, sequenced in a study of blood T cell repertoires in COVID-19. The method was immunoSEQ multiplex PCR; TCRdb's version includes in-frame clones alone and lacks a portion of them. The table records about 280,000 clones, 65% to 90% of them present only once. Sequencing input: peripheral blood. The receptor set was obtained from a human donor in a cohort sampled during active COVID-19.

V is TRBV18 and J is TRBJ2-3, with TRBD1 as a possible D gene (6 bases). The V gene's germline CDR1 is KGHSH and CDR2 LQKENI. This CDR3 comprises 13 residues. The germline V and J ends were trimmed by 5 bases and 1 base, with 7 bases remaining between them. CDR3 nucleotides: TGTGCCAGCTCAGCAGGGGGCACAGATACGCAGTATTTT. Translating gives CASSAGGTDTQYF.

As regards this clone: Other DNA variants within this sample encode the same CDR3. This sequence joins TRBV18 and TRBJ2-5; no clear D. V dropped 6 bases and J dropped 2 bases, with 10 bases sitting between them. The CDR3 consists of 13 residues. Germline lookup yields CDR1 KGHSH and CDR2 LQKENI. The CDR3 is CASSPRLQETQYF. In DNA form, the CDR3 reads TGTGCCAGCTCCCCCAGGCTGCAAGAGACCCAGTACTTC.

This clone was detected only a few times. The genes are TRBV29-1 and TRBJ2-7; 7 nucleotides match TRBD1. Germline V CDR1 and CDR2: SQVTM, ANQGSEA. CDR3 length: 14 residues. V was clipped by 6 bases and J by 7 bases; unmatched bases: 15. CDR3 loop: CSVKSPDRAREQYF. In DNA form, the CDR3 reads TGCAGCGTCAAATCTCCTGACAGGGCGCGGGAGCAGTACTTC.

The genes are TRBV6-1 and TRBJ1-4; 9 bases map to TRBD1. The V gene's germline CDR1 is MNHNS and CDR2 SASEGT. V was clipped by 1 base and J by 3 bases; unmatched bases: 6. This CDR3 has 17 amino acids. CDR3 residues: CASSEVIRDRANEKLFF. The CDR3 DNA reads as TGTGCCAGCAGTGAAGTCATCCGGGACAGGGCTAATGAAAAACTGTTTTTT.

This clone appeared once. This chain links TRBV6-5 with TRBJ2-1; D might be TRBD2 (5 bases). CDR3 length: 15 amino acids. Germline V gives CDR1 MNHEY, CDR2 SVGAGI. Trimming removed 2 bases from V and 0 bases from J, with 8 bases in between. The CDR3 DNA is TGTGCCAGCAGTTACGATGGAGGCTCCTACAATGAGCAGTTCTTC. Its protein is CASSYDGGSYNEQFF.

This clone was recorded a few times. The chain is built from TRBV6-4 and TRBJ2-3; tentatively, D is TRBD2 (5 bases). In germline, CDR1 is MRHNA, CDR2 SNTAGT. The CDR3 length is 13 residues. Trimming stripped 4 bases from V and 5 bases from J, with 10 bases between. CDR3 nucleotides: TGTGCCAGCAGTGTCGATCGGGGAGATACGCAGTATTTT. Encoded protein: CASSVDRGDTQYF.

This chain joins TRBV5-4 and TRBJ1-3, with no clear D. The CDR3 sequence is 13 residues long. V gave up 5 bases and J gave up 4 bases, with 10 bases separating them. From germline, CDR1 is SGHNT and CDR2 YYREEE (reference sequence). This CDR3 reads CASRADEGNTIYF. DNA of the CDR3: TGTGCCAGCAGGGCGGATGAGGGAAACACCATATATTTT.

V is TRBV6-5 and J is TRBJ1-4; tentative D call: TRBD1 (6 bases). Germline loops: CDR1 MNHEY, CDR2 SVGAGI. Trimming stripped 6 bases from V and 8 bases from J, with 16 bases between. This CDR3 comprises 14 residues. The CDR3 DNA reads as TGTGCCAGCAGCACCGGGGCGAGGGGGGAAAAACTGTTTTTT. It specifies CASSTGARGEKLFF.

The chain employs TRBV4-2 and TRBJ1-3; 8 bases align to TRBD1. The CDR3 has 17 residues. Germline values: CDR1 LGHNA, CDR2 YNFKEQ. Germline trimming cut 0 bases from V and 2 bases from J; bases unmatched to any gene: 6. CDR3 region: CASSQDPMTGAGNTIYF. CDR3 nucleotides: TGTGCCAGCAGCCAAGACCCAATGACAGGGGCTGGAAACACCATATATTTT.

The V gene is TRBV10-3, the J gene TRBJ2-2; D possibly corresponds to TRBD2 (5 bases). This CDR3 spans 14 amino acids. Germline-derived CDR1 and CDR2 are ENHRY and SYGVKD. V was shortened by 3 bases and J by 4 bases, with 9 bases between the two germline ends. DNA of the CDR3: TGTGCCATCAGTGAAGGCGGGTCCACCGGGGAGCTGTTTTTT. Its translation: CAISEGGSTGELFF.

This chain uses TRBV2 with TRBJ2-7; 7 bases agree with TRBD1. This CDR3 is 15 amino acids long. Germline-derived CDR1 and CDR2 are SNHLY and FYNNEI. V lost 0 bases and J lost 4; bases outside the gene matches: 6. As DNA, the CDR3 is TGTGCCAGCAGTGAAGCGCTGACAGGGCGGTACGAGCAGTACTTC. This encodes CASSEALTGRYEQYF.

The chain uses TRBV9 and TRBJ2-5; 8 bases are a match to TRBD2. Trimming took 0 bases from V and 5 from J; bases not matched to a gene: 12. CDR1 SGDLS and CDR2 YYNGEE come from the germline V gene. This CDR3 is 17 amino acids long. The CDR3 is CASSVAPRTGGPETQYF. DNA for the CDR3: TGTGCCAGCAGCGTAGCCCCCCGAACGGGAGGGCCGGAGACCCAGTACTTC.

V gene TRBV11-2 combines with J gene TRBJ2-1, with 13 bases aligning to TRBD2. Germline V gene data show CDR1 as SGHAT and CDR2 as FQNNGV. J lost 5 bases, V lost 5 bases, and 9 bases had no gene match. This CDR3 has 17 amino acids. The CDR3 bases are TGTGCCAGCAGCCCCCACCCCGGGACTAGCGGGAACAATGAGCAGTTCTTC. Translation: CASSPHPGTSGNNEQFF.

In this sample, this clone turned up a few times. The chain carries TRBV7-2 and TRBJ2-5, with a tentative D call TRBD1 (5 bases). The germline CDR1 and CDR2 sequences are SGHTA and FQGNSA. V gave up 5 bases and J gave up 2 bases, with 9 bases separating them. This CDR3 spans 13 amino acids. The CDR3 here is CASSVRVQETQYF. CDR3 in DNA: TGTGCCAGCAGCGTCAGGGTACAAGAGACCCAGTACTTC.

This chain links TRBV19 with TRBJ2-7; possibly TRBD1 for D (6 bases). CDR3 length: 13 amino acids. Trimming took 5 bases from V and 4 from J, leaving 12 bases between them. Germline CDR1 and CDR2: LNHDA and SQIVND (reference sequence). The CDR3 protein is CASSYRAGYEQYF. The CDR3, as DNA: TGTGCCAGTAGTTACAGGGCCGGGTACGAGCAGTACTTC.

For the CDR3, the DNA is TGTGCCAGCACTAACTATGACAGGGAGCAGTTCTTC. It specifies CASTNYDREQFF. The chain is built from TRBV6-5 and TRBJ2-1, with D perhaps TRBD1 (6 bases). V was shortened by 7 bases and J by 10 bases, with 14 bases between the two germline ends. The CDR3 totals 12 residues. Germline loops: CDR1 MNHEY, CDR2 SVGAGI.

J is TRBJ2-1 and V is TRBV6-2 or TRBV6-3; 12 bases match TRBD1. The germline gives CDR1 MNHEY, CDR2 SVGEGT. CDR3 size: 17 residues. V was clipped by 1 base and J by 7 bases; unmatched bases: 8. CDR3 coding DNA: TGTGCCAGCAGTTACTTTCAAGGGACAGGGGGCTATAATGAGCAGTTCTTC. Protein sequence: CASSYFQGTGGYNEQFF.

The rearrangement joins TRBV7-8 to TRBJ2-7, with D maybe TRBD2 (6 bases). Germline V lookup: CDR1 SGHVS, CDR2 FQNEAQ. The CDR3 has 15 residues. The germline V and J ends were trimmed by 5 bases and 6 bases, with 20 bases remaining between them. Written as DNA, the CDR3 is TGTGCCAGCAGCCCTTGGCGACTAGTGAGGGCCGAGCAGTACTTC. This codes for CASSPWRLVRAEQYF.

The chain carries TRBV28 and TRBJ1-5, with a weak D call TRBD1 (6 bases). Germline-derived CDR1 and CDR2 are MDHEN and SYDVKM. This CDR3 spans 14 amino acids. With 1 base removed from V and 11 bases from J, the gap between germline ends came to 15 bases. This CDR3 is CASSLSGVLGTQHF. Written as DNA, the CDR3 is TGTGCCAGCAGTTTATCAGGGGTCCTCGGGACCCAGCATTTT. Filled out from reference TRBV28 and TRBJ1-5, the complete variable domain reads DVKVTQSSRYLVKRTGEKVFLECVQDMDHENMFWYRQDPGLGLRLIYFSYDVKMKEKGDIPEGYSVSREKKERFSLILESASTNQTSMYLCASSLSGVLGTQHFGDGTRLSIL.

This chain links TRBV19 with TRBJ1-5; possibly TRBD1 for D (5 bases). The V gene's germline CDR1 is LNHDA and CDR2 SQIVND (reference sequence). The V end lost 10 bases, the J end lost 0 bases, and 16 bases lay between the germline ends. The CDR3 is 15 residues long. CDR3 nucleotides: TGTGCCACCGGAGAAACAGGCTTTAGCAATCAGCCCCAGCATTTT. This translates into CATGETGFSNQPQHF.

The V gene is TRBV7-3, the J gene TRBJ2-2, with 7 nucleotides matching TRBD1. The germline CDR1 and CDR2 sequences are SGHTA and FQGTGA. This CDR3 comprises 15 residues. V lost 5 bases, J lost 5 bases, and 8 bases stayed unmatched. CDR3 nucleotide sequence: TGTGCCAGCAGCATCGGGGACAGACCGACCGGGGAGCTGTTTTTT. Translation gives CASSIGDRPTGELFF.

The rearrangement links TRBV10-1 to TRBJ2-3, with 7 bases that match TRBD2. Unmatched junction bases numbered 8, after V lost 3 bases and J lost 2 bases. CDR1 WNHNN and CDR2 SYGVQD come from the germline V gene (reference sequence). The length of the CDR3 is 16 residues. The CDR3, as DNA: TGCGCCAGCAGTGATGGTCTAGCGGCCTACACAGATACGCAGTATTTT. Amino acid sequence: CASSDGLAAYTDTQYF.

The chain couples TRBV28 to TRBJ2-7, with 7 bases fitting TRBD1. The CDR3 totals 18 residues. Unmatched junction bases numbered 17, after V lost 3 bases and J lost 3 bases. The germline V gene has CDR1 MDHEN and CDR2 SYDVKM. CDR3 in amino acids: CASSFELRPGQWYYEQYF. CDR3 DNA sequence: TGTGCCAGCAGTTTTGAATTGAGACCGGGACAGTGGTACTACGAGCAGTACTTC.

The chain uses TRBV15 and TRBJ2-1; a weak D match, TRBD1 (5 bases). Deletions cut 0 bases from V and 7 bases from J, with 13 bases between. Germline loops: CDR1 LNHNV, CDR2 YYDKDF (reference sequence). The CDR3 runs 15 residues. The CDR3 DNA is TGTGCCACCAGCAGAGATTCCAGGGTGTCGAATGAGCAGTTCTTC. This codes for CATSRDSRVSNEQFF.

In its sample, this clone was seen a few times. The rearrangement uses TRBV24-1 and TRBJ2-3; 8 bases agree with TRBD1. The germline V gene has CDR1 KGHDR and CDR2 SFDVKD. The CDR3 is made up of 15 amino acids. V trimming: 4 bases; J trimming: 5 bases; junction bases outside the gene matches: 7. This CDR3 is CATSESGGAGDTQYF. For the CDR3, the DNA is TGTGCCACCAGTGAATCAGGGGGCGCGGGAGATACGCAGTATTTT.

The chain links TRBV15 to TRBJ2-7; 9 bases are a match to TRBD1. CDR1 and CDR2 from the germline V gene are LNHNV and YYDKDF (reference sequence). The CDR3 is 14 amino acids. With V trimmed by 6 bases and J by 6 bases, 9 bases remained unmatched. CDR3 sequence: CATRAPGQGLEQYF. The CDR3, as DNA: TGTGCCACCAGGGCTCCGGGACAGGGCCTCGAGCAGTACTTC.

As regards this clone: At one of its ends the junction is not consistent with the germline gene, which may arise from a read error. The chain combines TRBV30 with TRBJ1-1; no definite D call. CDR1 is GTSNPN and CDR2 is SVGIG in the germline V gene (reference sequence). The CDR3 has 14 amino acids. This CDR3 reads CAWRVGQVNTEAFF. The CDR3, as DNA: TGTGCCTGGCGTGTGGGCCAGGTTAACACTGAAGCTTTCTTT.

The rearrangement uses TRBV19 and TRBJ2-1, with no clear D. CDR3 length equals 11 residues. V was cut by 4 bases and J by 11 bases, with 9 bases left in between. The germline CDR1 and CDR2 sequences are LNHDA and SQIVND (reference sequence). CDR3: CASSSLYKQFF. The CDR3 DNA reads TGTGCCAGTAGTAGTCTTTACAAGCAGTTCTTC. Full variable domain (missing parts from reference TRBV19 and TRBJ2-1): DGGITQSPKYLFRKEGQNVTLSCEQNLNHDAMYWYRQDPGQGLRLIYYSQIVNDFQKGDIAEGYSVSREKKESFPLTVTSAQKNPTAFYLCASSSLYKQFFGPGTRLTVL.

The chain joins TRBV7-2 to TRBJ1-1, with D unresolved. The CDR3 is 13 residues long. Trimming pared 1 base from V and 8 bases from J, leaving 11 bases between. The germline gives CDR1 SGHTA, CDR2 FQGNSA. The CDR3 bases are TGTGCCAGCAGCTTAGAAGGCAACAGAGAAGCTTTCTTT. Amino acid sequence: CASSLEGNREAFF.

This chain uses TRBV6-5 with TRBJ1-1, with no clear D. In germline, CDR1 is MNHEY, CDR2 SVGAGI. Trimming removed 11 bases from V and 4 bases from J, with 20 bases in between. This CDR3 has 14 amino acids. CDR3 DNA sequence: TGTGCCTGCGACCCACAAATGAGGGTCACTGAAGCTTTCTTT. Translating it yields CACDPQMRVTEAFF.

About this clone itself: Other DNA variants within this sample encode the same CDR3. V gene TRBV19 combines with J gene TRBJ1-1; 8 bases line up with TRBD1. With 2 bases clipped from V and 4 bases from J, the junction kept 3 bases outside the gene matches. The CDR3 is 14 residues long. CDR1 and CDR2 from the germline V gene are LNHDA and SQIVND (reference sequence). DNA for the CDR3: TGTGCCAGTAGTATACAGGGGGCGCGCACTGAAGCTTTCTTT. Residues: CASSIQGARTEAFF.